Below are 11 T cell receptor beta chains sequenced from a single sample in a study of T cell changes during pregnancy in multiple sclerosis. Clones were sequenced by immunoSEQ multiplex PCR, and TCRdb holds only the in-frame ones, with some missing. The sample includes around 26,000 clones, about 88% of them seen just once. The material was CD4+ T cells from peripheral blood mononuclear cells, obtained in the first trimester of pregnancy. The receptors were gathered from a female donor in good health, enrolled as a control in a pregnancy study.

The V gene is TRBV7-8, the J gene TRBJ2-2; perhaps TRBD1 as D (5 bases). Trimming removed 5 bases from V and 3 bases from J, with 16 bases in between. The CDR3 contains 16 residues. Germline CDR1 SGHVS, CDR2 FQNEAQ. The CDR3 DNA sequence: TGTGCCAGCAGCCACAGGCTTGGGGTACACACCGGGGAGCTGTTTTTT. Protein: CASSHRLGVHTGELFF.

In DNA, the CDR3 is TGTGCCAGCTCACCACCGGTAGAACAGTCACATTCACCCCTCCACTTT. Protein: CASSPPVEQSHSPLHF. This chain connects TRBV18 to TRBJ1-6, with D uncertain. Germline CDR1 is KGHSH and CDR2 is LQKENI. Between the trimmed V and J ends, which lost 0 bases and 8 bases, there was a span of 14 bases. CDR3 length: 16 amino acids.

The V call is TRBV28, the J call TRBJ2-7; 7 bases map to TRBD1. The germline V gene has CDR1 MDHEN and CDR2 SYDVKM. This CDR3 has 19 residues. Germline trimming cut 3 bases from V and 1 base from J; bases unmatched to any gene: 18. CDR3 coding DNA: TGTGCCAGCAGTTTGAGGGGGCGTGGACGACGTCGCGGATCCTACGAGCAGTACTTC. This sequence encodes CASSLRGRGRRRGSYEQYF.

The CDR3 reads CASSPGETQYF. CDR3 bases: TGTGCCAGCAGTCCAGGGGAGACCCAGTACTTC. The chain combines TRBV7-8 with TRBJ2-5, with D possibly TRBD1 on 5 matching bases. This CDR3 is built from 11 residues. V gave up 6 bases and J gave up 5 bases, with 7 bases separating them. Germline values: CDR1 SGHVS, CDR2 FQNEAQ.

The V gene is TRBV5-5, the J gene TRBJ2-7; a possible D gene is TRBD1 (5 bases). V was trimmed by 4 bases and J by 6 bases, leaving 20 bases between them. Germline CDR1 and CDR2: SGHKS and YYEKEE (reference sequence). This CDR3 spans 15 amino acids. For the CDR3, the DNA is TGTGCCAGCAGCGCCGGCGCAGGGAAAGTTGTCGAGCAGTACTTC. Protein sequence: CASSAGAGKVVEQYF. Looking up the rest from reference TRBV5-5 and TRBJ2-7 gives the full variable domain: DAGVTQSPTHLIKTRGQQVTLRCSPISGHKSVSWYQQVLGQGPQFIFQYYEKEERGRGNFPDRFSARQFPNYSSELNVNALLLGDSALYLCASSAGAGKVVEQYFGPGTRLTVT.

The chain employs TRBV5-5 and TRBJ2-7, with a possible D match to TRBD2 (6 bases). The CDR3 is 15 amino acids. Germline lookup yields CDR1 SGHKS and CDR2 YYEKEE (reference sequence). V lost 4 bases and J lost 5, with 19 bases in between. The CDR3 here is CASSGGAGGRNEQYF. In nucleotides, the CDR3 is TGTGCCAGCAGCGGCGGGGCAGGCGGAAGGAACGAGCAGTACTTC.

This sequence joins TRBV5-1 and TRBJ2-3; 7 nucleotides agree with TRBD2. This CDR3 has 14 amino acids. V gave up 8 bases and J gave up 2 bases; unmatched junction bases: 8. CDR1 is SGHRS and CDR2 is YFSETQ in the germline V gene. CDR3 DNA: TGCGCCAGTTCTAGCGGTACAAACACAGATACGCAGTATTTT. This gives the protein CASSSGTNTDTQYF.

The chain joins TRBV5-1 to TRBJ1-3, with TRBD1 matching 7 bases. The CDR3 has 14 amino acids. Germline V gene lookup returns CDR1 SGHRS and CDR2 YFSETQ. J was trimmed by 2 bases and V by 4 bases; bases with no gene match: 3. CDR3 nucleotide sequence: TGCGCCAGCAGCCGAACAGGGGCTGGAAACACCATATATTTT. Translation gives CASSRTGAGNTIYF. The complete variable domain, with remaining parts taken from reference TRBV5-1 and TRBJ1-3, reads KAGVTQTPRYLIKTRGQQVTLSCSPISGHRSVSWYQQTPGQGLQFLFEYFSETQRNKGNFPGRFSGRQFSNSRSEMNVSTLELGDSALYLCASSRTGAGNTIYFGEGSWLTVV.

The chain is built from TRBV5-6 and TRBJ2-1, with 11 nucleotides matching TRBD2. The CDR3 consists of 17 residues. Germline V gene lookup returns CDR1 SGHDT and CDR2 YYEEEE. V lost 7 bases to trimming and J lost 0 bases; unmatched junction nucleotides: 9. The CDR3 here is CASLGTSGRSSYNEQFF. The CDR3 bases are TGTGCCAGCCTCGGGACTAGCGGTCGGAGCTCCTACAATGAGCAGTTCTTC.

V gene TRBV28 combines with J gene TRBJ2-7; 8 bases fit TRBD1. Germline-derived CDR1 and CDR2 are MDHEN and SYDVKM. The CDR3 is 14 amino acids. The ends lost 6 bases at V and 3 bases at J; junction bases unmatched: 7. The CDR3 here is CASSPPDRVYEQYF. The DNA of the CDR3 is TGTGCCAGCAGCCCCCCGGACAGGGTCTACGAGCAGTACTTC. Full variable domain (outside the CDR3, taken from reference TRBV28 and TRBJ2-7): DVKVTQSSRYLVKRTGEKVFLECVQDMDHENMFWYRQDPGLGLRLIYFSYDVKMKEKGDIPEGYSVSREKKERFSLILESASTNQTSMYLCASSPPDRVYEQYFGPGTRLTVT.

The genes are TRBV2 and TRBJ1-5; 10 bases match TRBD1. The germline gives CDR1 SNHLY, CDR2 FYNNEI. V shed 6 bases and J 6 bases; nucleotides not matched to a gene: 8. This CDR3 is 15 amino acids long. CDR3 DNA: TGTGCCAGCAGGGAGACAGGGGGCGATCGTCAGCCCCAGCATTTT. Translation: CASRETGGDRQPQHF.